Following are 18 T cell receptor beta chains from one sample sequenced in a study of shared T cell receptors in the human thymus. Profiling relied on immunoSEQ multiplex PCR, and the TCRdb table lists in-frame clones only, not all of them. The table lists roughly 68,000 clones, 90% to 95% of them singletons. The material sequenced was thymocytes. The receptors come from a human donor.

This chain joins TRBV6-5 and TRBJ2-5, with 9 bases aligning to TRBD2. V lost 4 bases, J lost 6 bases, and 9 bases stayed unmatched. The CDR3 has 15 amino acids. Per germline, CDR1 MNHEY and CDR2 SVGAGI. The CDR3 DNA sequence: TGTGCCAGCAGTTCATGGCGGGGGGGCATAAAGACCCAGTACTTC. Translation gives CASSSWRGGIKTQYF.

This chain uses TRBV14 with TRBJ2-7, with 9 positions matching TRBD2. The CDR3 covers 17 residues. Trimming removed 3 bases from V and 2 bases from J; junction bases left unmatched: 11. Germline V gene lookup returns CDR1 SGHDN and CDR2 FVKESK. CDR3 sequence reads: CASSQGYIAGAAYEQYF. Here the CDR3 DNA reads TGTGCCAGCAGCCAGGGTTACATAGCGGGGGCAGCCTACGAGCAGTACTTC.

The J gene is TRBJ2-1, the V gene TRBV7-2; unclear D gene. The germline V and J ends were trimmed by 7 bases and 9 bases, with 13 bases remaining between them. Germline V CDR1 and CDR2: SGHTA, FQGNSA. The CDR3 sequence is 12 residues long. For the CDR3, the DNA is TGTGCCAGCACCCATAGGGTGCGTGAGCAGTTCTTC. As protein: CASTHRVREQFF.

This chain links TRBV4-1 with TRBJ2-7; a possible D gene is TRBD2 (5 bases). CDR1 is MGHRA, CDR2 YSYEKL, per germline. The length of the CDR3 is 15 residues. V gave up 6 bases and J gave up 0 bases, with 15 bases separating them. CDR3 in amino acids: CASRPLLSGSYEQYF. CDR3 nucleotides: TGCGCCAGCAGACCCCTCCTGAGCGGCTCCTACGAGCAGTACTTC.

This rearrangement joins TRBV4-2 to TRBJ2-3; maybe TRBD2 (5 bases). Looked up from germline, CDR1 is LGHNA and CDR2 is YNFKEQ. The ends were cut back, 0 bases at V and 1 base at J, with 14 bases in the middle. The CDR3 has 17 amino acids. The CDR3 loop reads CASSQDEEVGCTDTQYF. Written as DNA, the CDR3 is TGTGCCAGCAGCCAAGATGAGGAGGTTGGGTGCACAGATACGCAGTATTTT.

The chain has TRBV7-2 and TRBJ2-5, with a tentative D call TRBD2 (6 bases). This CDR3 contains 14 residues. CDR1 is SGHTA and CDR2 is FQGNSA in the germline V gene. V was shortened by 4 bases and J by 1 base, with 10 bases between the two germline ends. CDR3 region: CASSWGLGQETQYF. CDR3 bases: TGTGCCAGCAGCTGGGGACTGGGCCAAGAGACCCAGTACTTC.

The chain uses TRBV20-1 and TRBJ2-3; D unclear. Germline CDR1 reads DFQATT; CDR2 reads SNEGSKA (reference sequence). Trimming pared 8 bases from V and 2 bases from J, leaving 8 bases between. The CDR3 has 11 residues. The CDR3: CSTVLTDTQYF. Written as DNA, the CDR3 is TGCAGTACAGTCCTCACAGATACGCAGTATTTT.

This chain links TRBV5-1 with TRBJ1-2; 8 positions agree with TRBD1. After removal of 4 bases from V and 2 bases from J, the junction contained 10 bases not matched to a gene. This CDR3 spans 16 amino acids. Germline V lookup: CDR1 SGHRS, CDR2 YFSETQ. CDR3 sequence reads: CASSLRIRTGNYGYTF. As DNA, the CDR3 is TGCGCCAGCAGCCTTCGAATAAGGACAGGGAACTATGGCTACACCTTC.

The chain links TRBV11-2 to TRBJ2-4, with D possibly being TRBD1 (7 bases). The V and J ends lost 1 base and 2 bases respectively, with 12 bases between them. Germline CDR1 SGHAT, CDR2 FQNNGV. This CDR3 has 16 residues. CDR3 sequence reads: CASSLGRGLTKNIQYF. CDR3 sequence (DNA): TGTGCCAGCAGCTTAGGGAGGGGGCTAACCAAAAACATTCAGTACTTC.

The chain has TRBV19 and TRBJ1-5, with unresolved D. CDR3 length equals 14 residues. The germline V and J ends were trimmed by 1 base and 6 bases, with 10 bases remaining between them. Germline lookup yields CDR1 LNHDA and CDR2 SQIVND (reference sequence). CDR3 in amino acids: CASSIGTIRQPQHF. CDR3 bases: TGTGCCAGTAGTATAGGAACAATTCGTCAGCCCCAGCATTTT.

The genes are TRBV19 and TRBJ2-3, with D unresolved. V lost 4 bases, J lost 4 bases, and 12 bases lay in between. Germline V gene lookup returns CDR1 LNHDA and CDR2 SQIVND (reference sequence). The CDR3 spans 14 residues. CDR3 in amino acids: CASSRVAGSDTQYF. The CDR3 nucleotides read TGTGCCAGTAGTAGGGTGGCAGGATCAGATACGCAGTATTTT.

The chain recombines TRBV7-9 with TRBJ1-6, with D uncertain. Germline V gene data show CDR1 as SEHNR and CDR2 as FQNEAQ (reference sequence). V lost 1 base, J lost 6 bases, and 10 bases lay in between. CDR3 length: 15 amino acids. In DNA, the CDR3 is TGTGCCAGCAGCTTAGGCGACAATTTTAATTCACCCCTCCACTTT. Amino acid sequence: CASSLGDNFNSPLHF.

J is TRBJ1-3 and V is TRBV29-1; TRBD1 might be the D (5 bases). CDR1 and CDR2 from the germline V gene are SQVTM and ANQGSEA. The CDR3 has 16 residues. V shed 6 bases and J shed 0 bases, with 18 bases lying between them. For the CDR3, the DNA is TGCAGCGTAGAGGCACAGGTGGGTCGCTCTGGAAACACCATATATTTT. This sequence encodes CSVEAQVGRSGNTIYF.

This chain uses TRBV19 with TRBJ1-5; TRBD1 aligns across 8 bases. The CDR3 length is 16 residues. Germline assignment: CDR1 LNHDA and CDR2 SQIVND (reference sequence). The V gene end was trimmed by 1 base and the J gene end by 5 bases; junction bases not matched to a gene: 7. CDR3 coding DNA: TGTGCCAGTAGTATAGCGGACAGGGTAGTAGATCAGCCCCAGCATTTT. Protein sequence: CASSIADRVVDQPQHF.

The chain couples TRBV11-1 to TRBJ1-1; TRBD1 agrees at 8 bases. CDR1 and CDR2 from the germline V gene are SGHAT and FQDESV (reference sequence). The CDR3 is 18 amino acids. V shed 2 bases, J shed 5 bases, and the junction held 16 bases outside the gene matches. The CDR3, as DNA: TGTGCCAGCAGCTTAAGTCTTTGGGCAGGGGGCCCGAAGACTGAAGCTTTCTTT. This encodes CASSLSLWAGGPKTEAFF.

V is TRBV19 and J is TRBJ1-6; 11 bases are a match to TRBD1. This CDR3 has 23 amino acids. V shed 3 bases and J 7 bases; nucleotides not matched to a gene: 26. The germline V gene has CDR1 LNHDA and CDR2 SQIVND (reference sequence). The CDR3 loop is CASSIYPFSPFSEDRGRNSPLHF. CDR3 DNA: TGTGCCAGTAGTATTTACCCTTTTTCCCCTTTTAGCGAGGACAGGGGGCGAAATTCACCCCTCCACTTT.

This chain uses TRBV5-1 with TRBJ1-2; TRBD1 agrees at 7 bases. The CDR3 consists of 17 residues. Looked up from germline, CDR1 is SGHRS and CDR2 is YFSETQ. Trimming cost V 0 bases and J 5 bases; bases outside gene matches: 13. The CDR3 is CASSLAPPLGQAYGYTF. Here the CDR3 DNA reads TGCGCCAGCAGCTTGGCCCCCCCCCTCGGACAGGCGTATGGCTACACCTTC. The whole variable domain, filled in from reference TRBV5-1 and TRBJ1-2, reads KAGVTQTPRYLIKTRGQQVTLSCSPISGHRSVSWYQQTPGQGLQFLFEYFSETQRNKGNFPGRFSGRQFSNSRSEMNVSTLELGDSALYLCASSLAPPLGQAYGYTFGSGTRLTVV.

V is TRBV19 and J is TRBJ1-6, with a tentative D call TRBD1 (5 bases). CDR1 LNHDA and CDR2 SQIVND come from the germline V gene (reference sequence). Trimming shortened V by 6 bases and J by 7 bases, and 19 bases separated the two germline ends. CDR3 length: 16 residues. The CDR3 here is CASSEVFQGWNSPLHF. CDR3 coding DNA: TGTGCCAGTAGCGAGGTTTTTCAGGGATGGAATTCACCCCTCCACTTT.